This T cell receptor (beta chain) appears in the sequencing data of a study of early T cells in non-severe SARS-CoV-2 infection. Across the study: Chains from this unsorted whole-blood bulk RNA could not be paired. The study's findings and limits: VDJdb matching, biased toward anti-spike CD8 responses, missed private and CD4 specificities.

This clonotype was recorded many times. The target antigen is unknown. The CDR3 contains 14 residues. With 4 bases removed from V and 4 bases from J, the gap between germline ends came to 11 bases. CDR1 SGHRS and CDR2 YFSETQ come from the germline V gene. Unique molecular identifier tags were affixed to discrete cDNA molecules. MiXCR, applied by TCRdb to the 5' RACE reads, yields one record per CDR3 protein. The table lists 45,000 or so distinct CDR3 sequences, around 3.6% of them singletons, with around 2.9% in the top ten. The sequenced material came from whole blood. The chain combines TRBV5-1 with TRBJ2-2, with D possibly being TRBD1 or TRBD2 (6 bases each). The receptor's source is an adult who was a healthcare worker with PCR-confirmed SARS-CoV-2 infection or an uninfected control (not recorded which). DNA for the CDR3: TGCGCCAGCAGCATCGGGGGCGCCACCGGGGAGCTGTTTTTT. It codes for CASSIGGATGELFF.